The rows below give T cell receptor beta chains drawn from one sample of a study of post-analysis software for immune sequencing data. TCRdb ran MiXCR on the PCR reads and lists one entry per CDR3 protein. The repertoire holds about 430,000 distinct CDR3 sequences, 39% seen once, with 6% to 9% in the top ten. Source material: blood. The receptors here all came from a girl aged 2 to 10 with multiple sclerosis. Each CDR3 is given with its conserved first and last residue. D genes are given only for firm matches. Size is omitted from some rows. Given values are once, few, many or a class for expanded clones.

. . TRBJ1-5 TRBV20-1 TGCAGTGCTGGGCAGGGTTATCAGCCCCAGCATTTT CSAGQGYQPQHF
. few TRBJ2-7 TRBV5-1 TGCGCCAGCCGGGCCCAGCGGGACAGCTACGAGCAGTACTTC CASRAQRDSYEQYF
. . TRBJ2-7 TRBV7-8 TGTGCCAGCAGCTTAGAGACTAGTACCGAGCAGTACTTC CASSLETSTEQYF
. . TRBJ2-5 TRBV7-9 TGTGCCAGCAGCTTAATCTACCACAGGGACGGTTTGCGAGGGGTGACCCAGTACTTC CASSLIYHRDGLRGVTQYF
. . TRBJ2-1 TRBV9 TGTGCCAGCAGCGTAGAACATCCAGCGTTGGGTGAGCAGTTCTTC CASSVEHPALGEQFF
. . TRBJ2-5 TRBV30 TGTGCCTGGAGCAGGGAAGAGACCCAGTACTTC CAWSREETQYF
. few TRBJ2-7 TRBV7-9 TGTGCCAGCAGCTTAGCGCCACCGGGCTACGAGCAGTACTTC CASSLAPPGYEQYF
. . TRBJ2-7 TRBV28 TGTGCCAGCAGTTTTGATTACAGGGTGTACTTC CASSFDYRVYF
. once TRBJ2-5 TRBV20-1 TGCAGTGCTAGAGATTCTAAACAAGAGACCCAGTACTTC CSARDSKQETQYF
. few TRBJ2-1 TRBV3-1 TGTGCCAGCAGCCAAGACGCTAGGAAGGGGTTTAGGAACAATGAGCAGTTCTTC CASSQDARKGFRNNEQFF
. . TRBJ2-5 TRBV7-2 TGTGCCAGCAGCTTGTCCCGGGACAGCCTCGGGACTTACAATGAGCAGTACTTC CASSLSRDSLGTYNEQYF
. . TRBJ2-7 TRBV29-1 TGCAGCGTTGAAGAATTGCGGGGTGGAACAGGGAGTTACGAGCAGTACTTC CSVEELRGGTGSYEQYF
TRBD1 few TRBJ1-6 TRBV12-3/TRBV12-4 TGTGCCAGCAGAGAAGACAGGGGGCCCCCATCACCCCTCCACTTT CASREDRGPPSPLHF
TRBD1 few TRBJ2-3 TRBV20-1 TGCAGTGCGGATCCGGGACAGGGGACAGATACGCAGTATTTT CSADPGQGTDTQYF
TRBD1 . TRBJ1-5 TRBV18 TGTGCCAGCTCACAGGACAGGGATAAAAATCAGCCCCAGCATTTT CASSQDRDKNQPQHF
TRBD1 . TRBJ2-1 TRBV20-1 TGCAGTGCTAGGGTGGTGACAGGGCGCAATGAGCAGTTCTTC CSARVVTGRNEQFF
TRBD1 . TRBJ2-2 TRBV5-1 TGCGCCAGTTCACAGGGGCCTGTGAACACCGGGGAGCTGTTTTTT CASSQGPVNTGELFF
TRBD2 . TRBJ2-1 TRBV28 TGTGCCAGCAAAAACAGCGGGGAGCACGGCAATGAGCAGTTCTTC CASKNSGEHGNEQFF
. . TRBJ2-1 TRBV10-3 TGTGCCATCAGTGGGTCTCCGGACAGACAAGAAAACAATGAGCAGTTCTTC CAISGSPDRQENNEQFF
. few TRBJ2-5 TRBV12-3/TRBV12-4 TGTGCCAGCAGGACTGACAGATCGTACCAAGAGACCCAGTACTTC CASRTDRSYQETQYF
. . TRBJ2-1 TRBV29-1 TGCAGCGGGCTCCCATTTAACTCCTACAATGAGCAGTTCTTC CSGLPFNSYNEQFF
. . TRBJ2-1 TRBV5-1 TGCGCCAGCAGCTTGTTTGGGGGCTTCCGTCGCGGGAGTCAGTACAATGAGCAGTTCTTC CASSLFGGFRRGSQYNEQFF
. few TRBJ1-5 TRBV4-1 TGCGCCAGCAGCCAAGACCAGTATAGCAATCAGCCCCAGCATTTT CASSQDQYSNQPQHF
TRBD1 . TRBJ2-1 TRBV7-8 TGTGCCAGCAGCTTAGCGAGGGGACAGAACAATGAGCAGTTCTTC CASSLARGQNNEQFF
. . TRBJ1-2 TRBV13 TGTGCCAGCAGCTCGGGACCCCCTAACTATGGCTACACCTTC CASSSGPPNYGYTF
TRBD1 . TRBJ2-7 TRBV28 TGTGCCAGCAGTTCGGGATTGGGGACAGGGCTCTACGAGCAGTACTTC CASSSGLGTGLYEQYF
TRBD1 . TRBJ2-7 TRBV5-6 TGTGCCAGCAGCTTGGCCCAGGACAGGGTCCACGAGCAGTACTTC CASSLAQDRVHEQYF
TRBD1 . TRBJ2-7 TRBV10-3 TGTGCCATCCGGAGAGGGACAGGGGACTACGAGCAGTACTTC CAIRRGTGDYEQYF
. . TRBJ2-7 TRBV5-1 TGCGCCAGCAGGATGAACAGGGCCCCCTACGAGCAGTACTTC CASRMNRAPYEQYF
. few TRBJ1-2 TRBV30 TGTGCCTGGAGTTACCTCGGACACCCTGGCTACACCTTC CAWSYLGHPGYTF
. . TRBJ1-1 TRBV2 TGTGCCAGCAGTGAGGGGGGAAAGAACACTGAAGCTTTCTTT CASSEGGKNTEAFF
TRBD1 . TRBJ1-2 TRBV11-2 TGTGCCAGCAGCCCCTCCCCCCGGGACAGGGTCGGGGGAAAGGGCTACACCTTC CASSPSPRDRVGGKGYTF
. . TRBJ2-1 TRBV6-5 TGTGCCAGCAGTTACAGGGGTCTGGATGAGCAGTTCTTC CASSYRGLDEQFF
TRBD2 . TRBJ2-3 TRBV12-3/TRBV12-4 TGTGCCAGCAGTTTTTCTTTTGCGGGAGGTTTAGTTGATACGCAGTATTTT CASSFSFAGGLVDTQYF
TRBD1 . TRBJ2-7 TRBV5-1 TGCGCCAGCAGCAGACGGACAGGGGGATCCTACGAGCAGTACTTC CASSRRTGGSYEQYF
. few TRBJ2-7 TRBV20-1 TGCAGTGCTAGCCAGGTGGGCTACGAGCAGTACTTC CSASQVGYEQYF
. . TRBJ1-6 TRBV4-2 TGTGCCAGCAGCCAAACCAATTCACCCCTCCACTTT CASSQTNSPLHF
TRBD2 . TRBJ2-1 TRBV7-3 TGTGCCAGCAGCTTAAGGCCTAGCGGGGGGGCCTCGAATAATGAGCAGTTCTTC CASSLRPSGGASNNEQFF
. once TRBJ1-5 TRBV6-5 TGTGCCAGCAGCCCTACAGGGTGGGGGCCCCAGCATTTT CASSPTGWGPQHF
TRBD2 few TRBJ2-3 TRBV7-2 TGTGCCAGCAGCTTAGCGCCAGCGGGAGGGCCTGTGGTACACACAGATACGCAGTATTTT CASSLAPAGGPVVHTDTQYF
TRBD1 few TRBJ1-1 TRBV6-5 TGTGCCAGCAGCTATCCGGGACAGGCGACAACTGAAGCTTTCTTT CASSYPGQATTEAFF
. few TRBJ2-1 TRBV9 TGTGCCAGCAGCGACCTTACCTACAATGAGCAGTTCTTC CASSDLTYNEQFF
TRBD1 . TRBJ1-2 TRBV12-3/TRBV12-4 TGTGCCAGCAAGGGGGGACAGGGAAGGAACTATGGCTACACCTTC CASKGGQGRNYGYTF
TRBD2 . TRBJ2-1 TRBV7-2 TGTGCCAGCAGCTTAGCAAGCGGGGGGGCTGGGAATGAGCAGTTCTTC CASSLASGGAGNEQFF
. . TRBJ2-3 TRBV28 TGTGCCAGCAGTCTAGAGAACACAGATACGCAGTATTTT CASSLENTDTQYF
TRBD1 . TRBJ1-6 TRBV12-3/TRBV12-4 TGTGCCAGCAGTCTGGGACAGGGGGAGGGTTCACCCCTCCACTTT CASSLGQGEGSPLHF
. many TRBJ2-4 TRBV29-1 TGCAGCGTTGGAGAACTGTTAGCCAAAAACATTCAGTACTTC CSVGELLAKNIQYF
. . TRBJ1-3 TRBV12-3/TRBV12-4 TGTGCCAGCAGACCCCGACAGGTCGGAAACACCATATATTTT CASRPRQVGNTIYF
. . TRBJ2-3 TRBV5-1 TGCGCCAGCAGCTGGGGGAACACAGATACGCAGTATTTT CASSWGNTDTQYF
. . TRBJ1-5 TRBV6-4 TGTCCAAGCAAGGAGGGCAATCAGCCCCAGCATTTT CPSKEGNQPQHF
. . TRBJ1-4 TRBV28 TGTGCCAGCAGTGGGACTAATGAAAAACTGTTTTTT CASSGTNEKLFF
TRBD2 . TRBJ2-1 TRBV29-1 TGCAGCGTTGAAGATTGGCTAGCGGGAGTCGCCTACAATGAGCAGTTCTTC CSVEDWLAGVAYNEQFF
. few TRBJ1-1 TRBV7-9 TGTGCCAGCAGCTCAAGTGAGGGGCCCGTTGAGAACACTGAAGCTTTCTTT CASSSSEGPVENTEAFF